This T cell receptor (beta chain) is from a study of T-cell reconstitution after alpha-beta-depleted transplantation in children. The study's findings and limits: Surviving recipient T cells and thymic progenitors accounted for the high day-60 TCRbeta diversity observed in some patients. At the one-year point after transplant, T-cell counts and TCRbeta diversity were found to come mostly from T cells that had been newly produced. Approximately two months post-transplant, alpha-beta T cells reportedly originated from several hundred expanded graft clones.

Preparation of the TCRbeta library used unique molecular identifiers. TCRdb re-called the PCR reads with MiXCR, one entry per CDR3 protein. Among around 450,000 distinct CDR3 sequences, roughly 17% were seen once, and the ten largest hold 29%. V was clipped by 1 base and J by 7 bases; unmatched bases: 9. This CDR3 is built from 16 residues. The V gene's germline CDR1 is SGHAT and CDR2 FQNNGV. This clonotype has just a few counts. What it binds is not known. This material consisted of PBMCs, mostly from graft donor cells, taken 360 days after TCRalphabeta/CD19-depleted stem cell transplant. The V call is TRBV11-2, the J call TRBJ2-1; 8 bases fit TRBD2. This sequence was found in a boy under two years old who had a stem cell transplant for Wiskott-Aldrich syndrome, so the T cells may come from the graft donor. The CDR3 loop is CASSLGVSGKVNEQFF. CDR3 DNA: TGTGCCAGCAGCTTAGGGGTTAGCGGGAAGGTTAATGAGCAGTTCTTC.